This T cell receptor (beta chain) was recovered during a study of beta chain features in type 1 diabetes. Study outcomes and limitations: When Type 1 diabetes patients were examined, their TCRB CDR3s proved moderately but significantly shorter in all four CD4+ subsets.

Of the isolated RNA, all was reverse transcribed, and so the sequenced material was expressed TCRB transcripts. Approximately 3.6 million reads per sample on average were obtained from naive, central memory and regulatory T cell samples. Using immunoSEQ multiplex PCR, the repertoire was profiled, and TCRdb retains in-frame clones only, with some absent. The repertoire holds about 150,000 clones, with roughly 8.1% as singletons. The V gene lost 3 bases and the J gene lost 1 base, with 9 bases spanning the gap. Germline values: CDR1 LNHDA, CDR2 SQIVND (reference sequence). The CDR3 has 15 amino acids. In its sample, this clone was seen many times. What it binds is unknown.

The chain combines TRBV19 with TRBJ2-2; D not resolved. Sequenced input: central memory CD4+ T cells from blood. The TCR sequence derives from a man younger than 35 in good health. CDR3 bases: TGTGCCAGTAGTATCAGCAGACTGAACACCGGGGAGCTGTTTTTT. Translated: CASSISRLNTGELFF.